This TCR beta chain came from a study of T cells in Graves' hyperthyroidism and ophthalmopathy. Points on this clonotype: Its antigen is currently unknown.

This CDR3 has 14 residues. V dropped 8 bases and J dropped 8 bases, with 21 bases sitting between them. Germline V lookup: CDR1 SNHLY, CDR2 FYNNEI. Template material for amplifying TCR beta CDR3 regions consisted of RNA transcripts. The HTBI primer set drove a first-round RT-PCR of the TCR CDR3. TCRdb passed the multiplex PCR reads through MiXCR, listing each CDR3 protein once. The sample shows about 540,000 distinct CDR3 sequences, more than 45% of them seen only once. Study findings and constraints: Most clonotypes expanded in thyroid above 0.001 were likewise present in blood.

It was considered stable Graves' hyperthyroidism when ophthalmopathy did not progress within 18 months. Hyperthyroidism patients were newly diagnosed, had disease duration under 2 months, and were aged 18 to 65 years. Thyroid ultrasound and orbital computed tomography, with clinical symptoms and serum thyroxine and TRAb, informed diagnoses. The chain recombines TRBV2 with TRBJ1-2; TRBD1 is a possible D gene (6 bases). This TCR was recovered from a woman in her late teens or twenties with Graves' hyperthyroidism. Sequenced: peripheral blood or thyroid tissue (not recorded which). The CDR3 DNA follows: TGTGCCAGCCGCGCCAACCGGGACACGGGAGGCTACACCTTC. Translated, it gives CASRANRDTGGYTF.